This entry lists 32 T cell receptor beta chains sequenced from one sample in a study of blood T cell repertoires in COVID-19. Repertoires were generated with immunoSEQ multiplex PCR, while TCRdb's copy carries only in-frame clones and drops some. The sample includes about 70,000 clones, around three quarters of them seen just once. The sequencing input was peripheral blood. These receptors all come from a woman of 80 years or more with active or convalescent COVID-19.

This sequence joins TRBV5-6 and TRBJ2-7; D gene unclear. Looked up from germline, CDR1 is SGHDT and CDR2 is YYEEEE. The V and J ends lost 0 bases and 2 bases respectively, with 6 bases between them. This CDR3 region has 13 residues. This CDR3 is CASSLGGPYEQYF. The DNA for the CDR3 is TGTGCCAGCAGCTTGGGTGGGCCCTACGAGCAGTACTTC.

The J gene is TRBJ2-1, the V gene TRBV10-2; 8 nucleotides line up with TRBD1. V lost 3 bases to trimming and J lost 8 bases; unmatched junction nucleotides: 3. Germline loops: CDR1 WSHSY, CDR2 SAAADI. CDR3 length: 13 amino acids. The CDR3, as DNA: TGCGCCAGCAGTGAATGGACAGGGTATGAGCAGTTCTTC. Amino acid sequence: CASSEWTGYEQFF.

DNA for the CDR3: TGTGCCAGCCAGTTGCCTATGACAGTCAGCACAGATACGCAGTATTTT. Its translation: CASQLPMTVSTDTQYF. The chain combines TRBV7-3 with TRBJ2-3; a weak D match, TRBD1 (5 bases). The CDR3 covers 16 residues. Trimming left V 8 bases short and J 0 bases short, with 18 bases between. Germline CDR1 and CDR2: SGHTA and FQGTGA.

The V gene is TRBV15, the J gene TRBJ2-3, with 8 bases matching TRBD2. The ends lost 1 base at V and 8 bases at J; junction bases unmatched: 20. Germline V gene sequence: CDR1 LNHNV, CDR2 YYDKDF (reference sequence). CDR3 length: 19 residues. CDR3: CATSRGGGGSGGPQGTQYF. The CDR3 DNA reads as TGTGCCACCAGCAGAGGAGGAGGAGGAAGCGGGGGCCCCCAAGGTACGCAGTATTTT.

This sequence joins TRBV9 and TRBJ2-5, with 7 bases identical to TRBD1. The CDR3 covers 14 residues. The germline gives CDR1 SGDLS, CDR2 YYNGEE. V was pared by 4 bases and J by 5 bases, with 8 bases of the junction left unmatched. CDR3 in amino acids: CASSPSQGMETQYF. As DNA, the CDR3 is TGTGCCAGCAGCCCATCACAGGGGATGGAGACCCAGTACTTC. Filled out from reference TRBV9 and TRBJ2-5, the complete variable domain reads DSGVTQTPKHLITATGQRVTLRCSPRSGDLSVYWYQQSLDQGLQFLIQYYNGEERAKGNILERFSAQQFPDLHSELNLSSLELGDSALYFCASSPSQGMETQYFGPGTRLLVL.

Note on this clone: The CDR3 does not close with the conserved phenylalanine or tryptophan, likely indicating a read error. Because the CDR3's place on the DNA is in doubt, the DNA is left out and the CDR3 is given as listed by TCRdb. The CDR3 spells CASSRDGTAML. The V call is TRBV5-6, the J call TRBJ2-7; the DNA was not compared with TRBD1, the D call given in the table. Ends included, the CDR3 has 11 residues. Germline CDR1 SGHDT, CDR2 YYEEEE.

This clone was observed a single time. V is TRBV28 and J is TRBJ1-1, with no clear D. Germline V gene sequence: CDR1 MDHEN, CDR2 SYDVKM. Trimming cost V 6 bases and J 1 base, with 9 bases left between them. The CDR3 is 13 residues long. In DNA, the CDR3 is TGTGCCAGCAGGCCGACACAGAACACTGAAGCTTTCTTT. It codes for CASRPTQNTEAFF.

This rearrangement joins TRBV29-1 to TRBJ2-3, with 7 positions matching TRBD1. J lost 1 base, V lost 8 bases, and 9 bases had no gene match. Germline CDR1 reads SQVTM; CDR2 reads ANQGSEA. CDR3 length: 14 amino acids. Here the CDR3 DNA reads TGCAGCTACAGGGGTCAGGTCGGCACAGATACGCAGTATTTT. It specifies CSYRGQVGTDTQYF.

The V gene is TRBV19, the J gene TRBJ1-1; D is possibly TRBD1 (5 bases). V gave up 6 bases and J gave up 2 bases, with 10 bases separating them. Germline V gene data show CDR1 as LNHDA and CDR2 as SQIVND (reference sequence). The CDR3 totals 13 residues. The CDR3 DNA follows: TGTGCCAGTAGAAGGCAGGGAAACACTGAAGCTTTCTTT. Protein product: CASRRQGNTEAFF.

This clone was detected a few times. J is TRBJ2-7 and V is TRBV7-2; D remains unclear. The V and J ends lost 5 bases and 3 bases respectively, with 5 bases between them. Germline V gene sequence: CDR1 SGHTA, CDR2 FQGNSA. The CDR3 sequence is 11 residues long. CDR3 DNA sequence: TGTGCCAGCAGCCGTCTCTACGAGCAGTACTTC. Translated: CASSRLYEQYF.

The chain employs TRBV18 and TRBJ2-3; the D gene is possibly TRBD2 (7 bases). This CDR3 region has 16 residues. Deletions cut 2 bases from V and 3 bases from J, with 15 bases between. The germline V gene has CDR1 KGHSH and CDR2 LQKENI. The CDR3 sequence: CASSPEGGAVTDTQYF. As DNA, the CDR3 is TGTGCCAGCTCACCAGAAGGGGGGGCCGTGACAGATACGCAGTATTTT.

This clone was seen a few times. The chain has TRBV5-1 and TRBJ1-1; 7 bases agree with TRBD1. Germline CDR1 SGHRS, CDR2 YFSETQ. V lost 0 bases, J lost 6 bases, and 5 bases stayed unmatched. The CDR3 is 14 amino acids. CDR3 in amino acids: CASSLGDSGAEAFF. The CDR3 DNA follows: TGCGCCAGCAGCTTGGGGGACAGCGGCGCTGAAGCTTTCTTT.

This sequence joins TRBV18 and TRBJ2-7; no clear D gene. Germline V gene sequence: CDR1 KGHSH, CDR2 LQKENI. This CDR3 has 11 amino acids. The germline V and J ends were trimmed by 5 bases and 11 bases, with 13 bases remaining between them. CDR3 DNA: TGTGCCAGCTCAAGCGCAGAAAGTAAGTACTTC. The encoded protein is CASSSAESKYF.

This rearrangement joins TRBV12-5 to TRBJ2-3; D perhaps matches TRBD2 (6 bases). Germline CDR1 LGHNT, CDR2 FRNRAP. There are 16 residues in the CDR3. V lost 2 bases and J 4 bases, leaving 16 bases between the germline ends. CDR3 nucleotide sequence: TGTGCTAGTGGTTTGAGGCCCCGGGGAGGCGCAGATACGCAGTATTTT. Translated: CASGLRPRGGADTQYF.

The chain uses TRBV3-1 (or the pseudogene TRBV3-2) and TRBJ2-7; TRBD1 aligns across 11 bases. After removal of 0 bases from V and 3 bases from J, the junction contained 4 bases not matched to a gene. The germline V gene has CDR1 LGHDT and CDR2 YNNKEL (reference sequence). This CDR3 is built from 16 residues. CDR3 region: CASSQEVGTGGYEQYF. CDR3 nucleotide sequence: TGTGCCAGCAGCCAAGAAGTGGGGACAGGGGGCTACGAGCAGTACTTC.

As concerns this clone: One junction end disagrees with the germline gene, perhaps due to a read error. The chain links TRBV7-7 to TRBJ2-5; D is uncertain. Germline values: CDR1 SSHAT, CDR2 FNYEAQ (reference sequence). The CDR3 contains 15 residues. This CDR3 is CASSLEAGSQETQYF. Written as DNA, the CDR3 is TGTGCTAGCAGCTTAGAGGCAGGTTCTCAAGAGACCCAGTACTTC.

CDR3 sequence reads: CASSLGGPSSGNTIYF. CDR3 sequence (DNA): TGCGCCAGCAGCTTGGGGGGGCCCAGCTCTGGAAACACCATATATTTT. The chain uses TRBV5-1 and TRBJ1-3, with D tentatively TRBD1 (6 bases). The CDR3 runs 16 residues. The V end lost 0 bases, the J end lost 0 bases, and 10 bases lay between the germline ends. CDR1 is SGHRS, CDR2 YFSETQ, per germline.

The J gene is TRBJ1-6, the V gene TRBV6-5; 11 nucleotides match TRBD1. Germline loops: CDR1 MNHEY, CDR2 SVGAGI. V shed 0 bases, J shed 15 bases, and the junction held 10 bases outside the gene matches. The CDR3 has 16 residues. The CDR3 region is CASSYSRTGGFVLLHF. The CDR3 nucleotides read TGTGCCAGCAGTTACTCGCGGACAGGGGGCTTCGTTCTCCTCCACTTT.

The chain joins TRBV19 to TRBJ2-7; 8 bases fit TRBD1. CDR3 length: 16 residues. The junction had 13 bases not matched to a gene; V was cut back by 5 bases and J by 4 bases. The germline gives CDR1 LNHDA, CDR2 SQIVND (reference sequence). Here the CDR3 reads CASSYRQGRSPYEQYF. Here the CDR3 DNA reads TGTGCCAGTAGTTACCGACAGGGGCGTTCTCCGTACGAGCAGTACTTC.

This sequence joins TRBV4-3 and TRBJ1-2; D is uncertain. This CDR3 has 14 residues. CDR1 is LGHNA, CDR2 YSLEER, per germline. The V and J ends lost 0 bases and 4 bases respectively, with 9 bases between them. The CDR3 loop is CASSQELNSYGYTF. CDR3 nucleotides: TGCGCCAGCAGCCAAGAACTGAATTCCTATGGCTACACCTTC.

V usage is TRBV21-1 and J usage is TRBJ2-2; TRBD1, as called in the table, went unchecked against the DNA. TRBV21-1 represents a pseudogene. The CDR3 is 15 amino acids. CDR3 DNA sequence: TGTGCCAGCCTCAGGGAAAAGGGGTACACCGGGGAGCTGTTTTTT. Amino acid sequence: CASLREKGYTGELFF.

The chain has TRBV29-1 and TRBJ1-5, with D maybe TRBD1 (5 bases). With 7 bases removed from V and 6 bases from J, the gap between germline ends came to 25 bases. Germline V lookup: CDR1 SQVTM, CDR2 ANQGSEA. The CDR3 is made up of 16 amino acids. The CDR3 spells CSASPFGGTVSQPQHF. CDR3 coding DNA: TGCAGCGCCAGCCCGTTCGGAGGGACTGTGAGTCAGCCCCAGCATTTT.

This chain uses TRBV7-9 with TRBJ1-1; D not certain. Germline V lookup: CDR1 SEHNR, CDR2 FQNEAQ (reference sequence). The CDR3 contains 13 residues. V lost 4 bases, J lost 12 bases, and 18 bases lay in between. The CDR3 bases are TGTGCCAGCAGCTCGTCCTTTTCCTCGGTGCCTTTCTTT. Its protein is CASSSSFSSVPFF.

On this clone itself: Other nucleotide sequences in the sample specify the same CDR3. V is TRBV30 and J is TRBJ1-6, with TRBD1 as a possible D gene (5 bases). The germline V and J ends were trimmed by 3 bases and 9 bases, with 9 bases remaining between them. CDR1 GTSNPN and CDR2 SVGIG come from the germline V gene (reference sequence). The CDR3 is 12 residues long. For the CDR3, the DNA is TGTGCCTGGAGAGGGGTGGGTTCACCCCTCCACTTT. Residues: CAWRGVGSPLHF.

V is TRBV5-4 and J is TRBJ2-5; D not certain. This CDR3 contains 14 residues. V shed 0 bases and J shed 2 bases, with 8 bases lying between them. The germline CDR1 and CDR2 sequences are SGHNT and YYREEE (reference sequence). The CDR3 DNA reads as TGTGCCAGCAGCTTGGGACTGAGGCAAGAGACCCAGTACTTC. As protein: CASSLGLRQETQYF.

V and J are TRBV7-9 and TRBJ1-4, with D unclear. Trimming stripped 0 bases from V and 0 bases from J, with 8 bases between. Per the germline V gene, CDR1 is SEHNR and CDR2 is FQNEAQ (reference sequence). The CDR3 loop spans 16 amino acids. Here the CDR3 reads CASSLARGATNEKLFF. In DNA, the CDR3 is TGTGCCAGCAGCTTAGCCCGGGGAGCAACTAATGAAAAACTGTTTTTT.

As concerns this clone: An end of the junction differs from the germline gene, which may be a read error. The DNA of the CDR3 is TGTGCCAGCAGTTTAGGGAGACAGGGTGAAGACTTC. Residues: CASSLGRQGEDF. The chain uses TRBV28 and TRBJ2-7, with 7 nucleotides matching TRBD1. The CDR3 sequence is 12 residues long. Germline CDR1 MDHEN, CDR2 SYDVKM.

CDR3 coding DNA: TGTGCCAGCAGCCGAGCGGGGGGGCGGTCAGATACGCAGTATTTT. Residues: CASSRAGGRSDTQYF. The chain carries TRBV6-2 or TRBV6-3 and TRBJ2-3, with 10 positions matching TRBD2. The CDR3 covers 15 residues. J was trimmed by 4 bases and V by 6 bases; bases with no gene match: 7. The V gene's germline CDR1 is MNHEY and CDR2 SVGEGT.

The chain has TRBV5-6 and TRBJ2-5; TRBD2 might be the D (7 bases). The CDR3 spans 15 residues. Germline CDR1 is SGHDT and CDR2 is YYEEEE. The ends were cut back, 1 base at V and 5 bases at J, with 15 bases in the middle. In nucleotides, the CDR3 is TGTGCCAGCAGCTTGTTGGGGGCCGGGGGGGAGACCCAGTACTTC. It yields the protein CASSLLGAGGETQYF.

CDR3 in amino acids: CASSSAGPSTEAFF. CDR3 DNA sequence: TGCGCCAGCAGCTCGGCGGGTCCGAGCACTGAAGCTTTCTTT. J is TRBJ1-1 and V is TRBV5-1; D call uncertain. The germline V and J ends were trimmed by 3 bases and 4 bases, with 13 bases remaining between them. This CDR3 has 14 amino acids. Germline CDR1 is SGHRS and CDR2 is YFSETQ.

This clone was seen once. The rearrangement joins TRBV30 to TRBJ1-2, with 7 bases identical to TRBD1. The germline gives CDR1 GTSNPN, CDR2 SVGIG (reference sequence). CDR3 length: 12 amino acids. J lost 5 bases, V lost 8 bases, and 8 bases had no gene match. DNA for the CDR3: TGTGCCAAACAGACAGGGAGTTATGGCTACACCTTC. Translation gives CAKQTGSYGYTF. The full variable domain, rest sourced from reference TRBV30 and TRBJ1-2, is SQTIHQWPATLVQPVGSPLSLECTVEGTSNPNLYWYRQAAGRGLQLLFYSVGIGQISSEVPQNLSASRPQDRQFILSSKKLLLSDSGFYLCAKQTGSYGYTFGSGTRLTVV.

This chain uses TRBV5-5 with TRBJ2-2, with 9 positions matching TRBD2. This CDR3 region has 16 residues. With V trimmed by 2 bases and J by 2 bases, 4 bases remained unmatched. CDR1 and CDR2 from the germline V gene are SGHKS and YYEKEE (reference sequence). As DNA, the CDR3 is TGTGCCAGCAGCTTTTCCGGGACTAGCAACACCGGGGAGCTGTTTTTT. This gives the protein CASSFSGTSNTGELFF.